One TCR beta chain is described in this entry. Germline assignment: CDR1 SGHNT and CDR2 YYREEE (reference sequence). With 0 bases removed from V and 4 bases from J, the gap between germline ends came to 8 bases. The CDR3 runs 14 residues. These data come from a study of cytomegalovirus exposure and HLA in healthy donors. Vbeta (60) and Jbeta (13) primers were used in the PCR. Libraries were prepared by immunoSEQ multiplex PCR; TCRdb keeps only in-frame clonotypes and omits some of them. Its table records around 120,000 clones. J is TRBJ1-5 and V is TRBV5-4; D uncertain. The sample consisted of PBMCs. The receptor comes from a man aged 18-30 years in good health and CMV-seronegative. The CDR3 nucleotides read TGTGCCAGCAGCTTGGCCGGCGGGAATCAGCCCCAGCATTTT. It specifies CASSLAGGNQPQHF. Full variable domain (remainder filled in from reference TRBV5-4 and TRBJ1-5): ETGVTQSPTHLIKTRGQQVTLRCSSQSGHNTVSWYQQALGQGPQFIFQYYREEENGRGNFPPRFSGLQFPNYSSELNVNALELDDSALYLCASSLAGGNQPQHFGDGTRLSIL.